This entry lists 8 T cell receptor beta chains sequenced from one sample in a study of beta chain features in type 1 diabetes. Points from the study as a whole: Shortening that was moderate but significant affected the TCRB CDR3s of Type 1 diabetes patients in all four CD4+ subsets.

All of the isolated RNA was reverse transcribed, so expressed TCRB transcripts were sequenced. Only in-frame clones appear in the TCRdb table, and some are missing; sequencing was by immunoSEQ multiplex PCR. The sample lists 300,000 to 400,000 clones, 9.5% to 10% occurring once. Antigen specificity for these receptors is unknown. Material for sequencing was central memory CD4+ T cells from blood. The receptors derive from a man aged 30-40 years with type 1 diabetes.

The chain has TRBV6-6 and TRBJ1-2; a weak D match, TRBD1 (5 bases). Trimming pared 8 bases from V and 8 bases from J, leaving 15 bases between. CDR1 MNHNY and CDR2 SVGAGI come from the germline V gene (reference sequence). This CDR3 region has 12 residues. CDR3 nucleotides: TGTGCCAGCCGGGGCGACGACGGAGGCTACACCTTC. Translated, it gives CASRGDDGGYTF.

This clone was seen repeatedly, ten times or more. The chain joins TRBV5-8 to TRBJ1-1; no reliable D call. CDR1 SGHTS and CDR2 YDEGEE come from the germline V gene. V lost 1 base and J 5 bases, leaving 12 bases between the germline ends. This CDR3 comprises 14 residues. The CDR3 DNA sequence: TGTGCCAGCAGCTTGATCCGGGGAGTGACTGAAGCTTTCTTT. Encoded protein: CASSLIRGVTEAFF.

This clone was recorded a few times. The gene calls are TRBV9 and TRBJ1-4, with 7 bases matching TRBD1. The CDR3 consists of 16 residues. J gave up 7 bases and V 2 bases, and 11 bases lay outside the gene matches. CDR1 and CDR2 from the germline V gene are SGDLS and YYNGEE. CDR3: CASSVGGTVLFEKLFF. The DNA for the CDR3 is TGTGCCAGCAGCGTTGGAGGGACAGTTCTGTTTGAAAAACTGTTTTTT. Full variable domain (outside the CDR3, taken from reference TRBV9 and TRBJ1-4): DSGVTQTPKHLITATGQRVTLRCSPRSGDLSVYWYQQSLDQGLQFLIQYYNGEERAKGNILERFSAQQFPDLHSELNLSSLELGDSALYFCASSVGGTVLFEKLFFGSGTQLSVL.

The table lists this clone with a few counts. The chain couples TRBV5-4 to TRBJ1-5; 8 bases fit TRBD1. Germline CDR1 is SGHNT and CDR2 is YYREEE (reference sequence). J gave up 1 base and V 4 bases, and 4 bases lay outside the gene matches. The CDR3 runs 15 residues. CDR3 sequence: CASSATGASNQPQHF. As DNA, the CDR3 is TGTGCCAGCAGCGCGACAGGGGCGAGCAATCAGCCCCAGCATTTT.

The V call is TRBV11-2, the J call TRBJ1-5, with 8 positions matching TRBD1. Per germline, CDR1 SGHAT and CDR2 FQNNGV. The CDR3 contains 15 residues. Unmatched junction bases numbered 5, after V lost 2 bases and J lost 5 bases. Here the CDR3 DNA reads TGTGCCAGCAGCTTACAGGGGGCATATCATCAGCCCCAGCATTTT. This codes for CASSLQGAYHQPQHF.

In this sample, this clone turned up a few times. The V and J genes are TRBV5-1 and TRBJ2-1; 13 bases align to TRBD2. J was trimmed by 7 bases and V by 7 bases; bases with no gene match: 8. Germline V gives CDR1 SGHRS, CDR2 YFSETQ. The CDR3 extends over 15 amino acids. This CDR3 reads CASGGLAGADNEQFF. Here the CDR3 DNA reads TGCGCCAGCGGCGGACTAGCGGGAGCGGATAATGAGCAGTTCTTC.

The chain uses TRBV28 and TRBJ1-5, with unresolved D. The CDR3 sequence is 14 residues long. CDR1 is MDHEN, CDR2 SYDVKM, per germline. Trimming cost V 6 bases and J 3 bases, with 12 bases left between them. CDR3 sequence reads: CASSGVYDNQPQHF. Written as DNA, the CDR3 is TGTGCCAGCAGCGGGGTGTATGACAATCAGCCCCAGCATTTT.

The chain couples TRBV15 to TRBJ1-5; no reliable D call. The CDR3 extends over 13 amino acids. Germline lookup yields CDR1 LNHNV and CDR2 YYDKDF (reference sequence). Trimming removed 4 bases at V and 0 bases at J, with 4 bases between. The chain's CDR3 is CATSIGSNQPQHF. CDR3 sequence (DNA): TGTGCCACCAGCATCGGTAGCAATCAGCCCCAGCATTTT.